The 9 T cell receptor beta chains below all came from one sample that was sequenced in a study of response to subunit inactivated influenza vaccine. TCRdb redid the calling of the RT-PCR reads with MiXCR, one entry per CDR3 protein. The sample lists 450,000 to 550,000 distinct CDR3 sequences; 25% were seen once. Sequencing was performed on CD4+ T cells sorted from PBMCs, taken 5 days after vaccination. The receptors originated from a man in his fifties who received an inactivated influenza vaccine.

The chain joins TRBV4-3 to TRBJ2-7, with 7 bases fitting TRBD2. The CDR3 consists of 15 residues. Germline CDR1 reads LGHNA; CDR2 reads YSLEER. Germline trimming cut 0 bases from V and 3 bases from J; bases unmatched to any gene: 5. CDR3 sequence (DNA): TGCGCCAGCAGCCAAGATCTCCTAGCGGTCTACGAGCAGTACTTC. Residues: CASSQDLLAVYEQYF.

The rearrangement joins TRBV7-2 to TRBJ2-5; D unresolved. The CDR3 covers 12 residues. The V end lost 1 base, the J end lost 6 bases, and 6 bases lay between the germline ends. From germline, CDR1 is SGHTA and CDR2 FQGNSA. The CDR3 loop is CASSLEAKTQYF. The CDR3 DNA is TGTGCCAGCAGCTTAGAGGCCAAGACCCAGTACTTC.

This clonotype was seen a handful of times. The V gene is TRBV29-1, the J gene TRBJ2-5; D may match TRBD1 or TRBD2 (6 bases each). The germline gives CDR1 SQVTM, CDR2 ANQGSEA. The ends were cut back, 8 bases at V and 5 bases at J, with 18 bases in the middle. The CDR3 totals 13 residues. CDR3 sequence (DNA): TGCAGCTCCTTAGGGGGGAATCCGGAGACCCAGTACTTC. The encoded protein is CSSLGGNPETQYF.

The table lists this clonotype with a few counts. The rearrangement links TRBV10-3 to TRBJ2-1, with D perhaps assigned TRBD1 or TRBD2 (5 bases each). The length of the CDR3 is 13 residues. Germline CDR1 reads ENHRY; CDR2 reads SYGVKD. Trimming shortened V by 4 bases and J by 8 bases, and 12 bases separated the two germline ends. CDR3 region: CAISARDPYEQFF. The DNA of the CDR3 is TGTGCCATCAGTGCCCGGGACCCTTATGAGCAGTTCTTC.

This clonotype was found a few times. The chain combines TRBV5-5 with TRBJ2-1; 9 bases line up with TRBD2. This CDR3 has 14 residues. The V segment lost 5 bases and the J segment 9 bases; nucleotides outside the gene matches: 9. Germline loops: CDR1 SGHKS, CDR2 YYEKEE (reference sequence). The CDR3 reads CASRPGGGAGEQFF. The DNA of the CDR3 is TGTGCCAGCAGGCCTGGCGGGGGGGCTGGTGAGCAGTTCTTC.

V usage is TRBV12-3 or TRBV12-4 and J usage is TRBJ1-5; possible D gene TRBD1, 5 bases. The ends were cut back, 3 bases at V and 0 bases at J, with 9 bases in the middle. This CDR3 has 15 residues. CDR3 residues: CASSFDSNSNQPQHF. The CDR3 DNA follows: TGTGCCAGCAGTTTCGACAGCAATAGCAATCAGCCCCAGCATTTT.

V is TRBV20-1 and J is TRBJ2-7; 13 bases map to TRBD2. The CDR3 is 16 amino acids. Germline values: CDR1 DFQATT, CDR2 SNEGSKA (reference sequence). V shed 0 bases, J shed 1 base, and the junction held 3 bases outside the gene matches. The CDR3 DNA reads TGCAGTGCTAGAGAACTAGCGGGAGGGAGGTCCTACGAGCAGTACTTC. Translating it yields CSARELAGGRSYEQYF.

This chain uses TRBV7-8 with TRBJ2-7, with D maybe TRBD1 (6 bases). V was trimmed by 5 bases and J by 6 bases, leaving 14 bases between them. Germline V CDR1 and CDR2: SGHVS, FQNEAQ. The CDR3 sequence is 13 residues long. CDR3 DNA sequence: TGTGCCAGCAGCAGGGGACAAGAATTCGAGCAGTACTTC. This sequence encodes CASSRGQEFEQYF.

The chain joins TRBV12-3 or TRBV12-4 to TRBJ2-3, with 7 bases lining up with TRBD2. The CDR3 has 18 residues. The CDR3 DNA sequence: TGTACCATCTGTTTAGCGTCCTGGGGGGGGTGGTCTTCAGATACGCAGTATTTT. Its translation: CTICLASWGGWSSDTQYF.